These 28 T cell receptor beta chains originate from one sample sequenced in a study of blood T cell repertoires in COVID-19. Method: immunoSEQ multiplex PCR; TCRdb's copy keeps in-frame clones and lacks some. The sample has 120,000 or so clones; roughly 72% are singletons. The specimen was peripheral blood. The receptor set was obtained from a man aged 55 to 69 with acute or convalescent COVID-19.

The genes are TRBV19 and TRBJ2-5; the match to TRBD1 covers 10 bases. Trimming removed 7 bases from V and 4 bases from J; junction bases left unmatched: 12. Germline-derived CDR1 and CDR2 are LNHDA and SQIVND (reference sequence). The CDR3 consists of 16 residues. CDR3 DNA: TGTGCCAGTACCAACCCCCGGGACAGGGGTCGAGAGACCCAGTACTTC. Protein product: CASTNPRDRGRETQYF.

This clone was found a few times. The chain employs TRBV4-2 and TRBJ2-1; TRBD2 aligns across 13 bases. Germline trimming cut 4 bases from V and 10 bases from J; bases unmatched to any gene: 10. This CDR3 contains 16 residues. Per germline, CDR1 LGHNA and CDR2 YNFKEQ. Written as DNA, the CDR3 is TGTGCCAGCAGCCTCGGGACTAGCGGGATGAGGGGGGAGCAGTTCTTC. Translated, it gives CASSLGTSGMRGEQFF.

The genes are TRBV5-1 and TRBJ2-7, with a weak D call TRBD1 (6 bases). CDR1 and CDR2 from the germline V gene are SGHRS and YFSETQ. This CDR3 has 17 residues. Trimming cost V 4 bases and J 2 bases, with 22 bases left between them. CDR3 DNA: TGCGCCAGCAGCCCTGAGGGTCCGACAGGCGCAACCTACGAGCAGTACTTC. This translates into CASSPEGPTGATYEQYF.

The chain combines TRBV10-3 with TRBJ2-1, with 15 bases lining up with TRBD2. V dropped 5 bases and J dropped 3; count of bases not matched to a gene: 5. The CDR3 runs to 17 residues. The germline gives CDR1 ENHRY, CDR2 SYGVKD. The CDR3 spells CAISPGLAGGRYNEQFF. The DNA of the CDR3 is TGTGCCATCAGTCCGGGACTAGCGGGAGGACGCTACAATGAGCAGTTCTTC.

The chain links TRBV7-3 to TRBJ1-5, with D perhaps matching TRBD1 (5 bases). The CDR3 covers 16 residues. V was trimmed by 10 bases and J by 0 bases, leaving 19 bases between them. Germline values: CDR1 SGHTA, CDR2 FQGTGA. The CDR3 DNA reads as TGTGCCACCACGGGCAGGGAACCTTATAGCAATCAGCCCCAGCATTTT. This encodes CATTGREPYSNQPQHF.

The rearrangement uses TRBV23-1 and TRBJ2-1; TRBD2 agrees at 8 bases. TRBV23-1 is an ORF, and what it does is uncertain. This CDR3 has 21 residues. J lost 0 bases, V lost 9 bases, and 25 bases had no gene match. The DNA of the CDR3 is TGCGCCAGAGAGCAACGTCCTAGCCGCGGGAGGAAGAGGAGCTCCTACAATGAGCAGTTCTTC. Translated, it gives CAREQRPSRGRKRSSYNEQFF.

The CDR3 is CASSYGGPQNTEAFF. The CDR3 DNA reads TGTGCCAGCAGTTACGGCGGCCCGCAGAACACTGAAGCTTTCTTT. The rearrangement joins TRBV6-5 to TRBJ1-1; no reliable D call. There are 15 residues in the CDR3. With 2 bases removed from V and 1 base from J, the gap between germline ends came to 11 bases. Looked up from germline, CDR1 is MNHEY and CDR2 is SVGAGI.

The V call is TRBV7-3, the J call TRBJ2-6; 7 bases are a match to TRBD1. This CDR3 is 18 amino acids long. After removal of 5 bases from V and 0 bases from J, the junction contained 10 bases not matched to a gene. Looked up from germline, CDR1 is SGHTA and CDR2 is FQGTGA. CDR3 nucleotides: TGTGCCAGCAGCCCTAGGACAGGTCGTAGCTCTGGGGCCAACGTCCTGACTTTC. It encodes CASSPRTGRSSGANVLTF.

CDR3 DNA sequence: TGTGCCACGCAAATCCAGGCGCAGAGCCTCTATGGCTACACCTTC. Encoded protein: CATQIQAQSLYGYTF. V is TRBV7-2 and J is TRBJ1-2; D unclear. V shed 10 bases and J shed 4 bases, with 22 bases lying between them. The CDR3 loop spans 15 amino acids. CDR1 SGHTA and CDR2 FQGNSA come from the germline V gene.

The chain has TRBV7-2 and TRBJ2-1; no firm D call. The CDR3 runs to 14 residues. The germline V gene has CDR1 SGHTA and CDR2 FQGNSA. V was trimmed by 1 base and J by 3 bases, leaving 7 bases between them. The CDR3 DNA reads TGTGCCAGCAGCTTAGATCCGGTCTACAATGAGCAGTTCTTC. Protein sequence: CASSLDPVYNEQFF.

The chain recombines TRBV18 with TRBJ2-3, with 8 nucleotides matching TRBD1. Germline CDR1 is KGHSH and CDR2 is LQKENI. The CDR3 extends over 15 amino acids. The V gene end was trimmed by 6 bases and the J gene end by 1 base; junction bases not matched to a gene: 6. DNA for the CDR3: TGTGCCAGCTCGGGTGGACAGGGCGGCACAGATACGCAGTATTTT. Encoded protein: CASSGGQGGTDTQYF.

This clone occurred a few times. The CDR3 protein is CASSEWGRNNQPQHF. CDR3 DNA: TGTGCCAGCAGTGAATGGGGGCGGAACAATCAGCCCCAGCATTTT. J is TRBJ1-5 and V is TRBV6-1; tentative D call: TRBD1 (6 bases). The germline gives CDR1 MNHNS, CDR2 SASEGT. The CDR3 is made up of 15 amino acids. The V and J ends lost 2 bases and 3 bases respectively, with 11 bases between them.

In its sample, this clone was seen a few times. J is TRBJ2-1 and V is TRBV7-3, with TRBD1 matching 7 bases. Germline V gene lookup returns CDR1 SGHTA and CDR2 FQGTGA. This CDR3 has 15 amino acids. Trimming removed 5 bases from V and 2 bases from J; junction bases left unmatched: 6. This chain's CDR3 is CASSLTGTAYNEQFF. The CDR3 DNA reads as TGTGCCAGCAGCCTCACTGGGACAGCCTACAATGAGCAGTTCTTC.

In the case of this clone: A junction end diverges from the germline sequence, so it may reflect a read error. The chain combines TRBV6-5 with TRBJ2-1; 8 positions match TRBD2. The germline V gene has CDR1 MNHEY and CDR2 SVGAGI. The CDR3 covers 12 residues. CDR3 protein: CASRNPPGLGVF. The CDR3 nucleotides are TGTGCCAGCAGGAACCCGCCGGGACTAGGGGTCTTC.

The chain employs TRBV28 and TRBJ1-2; weak D call: TRBD1 (5 bases). Germline CDR1 reads MDHEN; CDR2 reads SYDVKM. Trimming left V 7 bases short and J 5 bases short, with 11 bases between. This CDR3 spans 12 amino acids. The CDR3 reads CASTQGRYGYTF. CDR3 nucleotides: TGTGCCAGCACGCAGGGAAGATATGGCTACACCTTC.

The rearrangement links TRBV30 to TRBJ1-1; D is uncertain. Deletions cut 2 bases from V and 8 bases from J, with 12 bases between. Germline values: CDR1 GTSNPN, CDR2 SVGIG (reference sequence). The CDR3 extends over 12 amino acids. CDR3 nucleotide sequence: TGTGCCTGGAGTCGGCCGGGGTTCGAAGCTTTCTTT. Amino acids: CAWSRPGFEAFF.

The chain uses TRBV5-4 and TRBJ1-1, with D unresolved. The CDR3 length is 17 residues. From germline, CDR1 is SGHNT and CDR2 YYREEE (reference sequence). V lost 0 bases, J lost 0 bases, and 15 bases lay in between. CDR3 sequence: CASSLGSSDLMNTEAFF. The CDR3 bases are TGTGCCAGCAGCTTGGGGAGTTCTGACCTAATGAACACTGAAGCTTTCTTT.

This rearrangement joins TRBV6-5 to TRBJ1-5; tentatively, D is TRBD1 (5 bases). Germline assignment: CDR1 MNHEY and CDR2 SVGAGI. This CDR3 region has 14 residues. Trimming cost V 9 bases and J 6 bases, with 18 bases left between them. The chain's CDR3 is CASILPGNGQPQHF. DNA of the CDR3: TGTGCCAGTATCCTTCCAGGGAATGGTCAGCCCCAGCATTTT.

The genes are TRBV4-1 and TRBJ1-1, with D tentatively TRBD1 (6 bases). The CDR3 runs 16 residues. V was pared by 3 bases and J by 4 bases, with 18 bases between. CDR1 is MGHRA and CDR2 is YSYEKL in the germline V gene. CDR3 DNA sequence: TGCGCCAGCAGCCATCCAGTACAGGGAATTATCACTGAAGCTTTCTTT. It yields the protein CASSHPVQGIITEAFF.

As to this clone: At one of its ends the junction is not consistent with the germline gene, which may arise from a read error. The V gene is TRBV6-1, the J gene TRBJ1-2; tentatively, D is TRBD1 (5 bases). Germline CDR1 reads MNHNS; CDR2 reads SASEGT. The CDR3 runs 14 residues. This chain's CDR3 is CASSEVGAVNGYIF. The CDR3 nucleotides are TGTGCCAGCAGTGAAGTAGGGGCTGTTAACGGCTACATCTTC.

The genes are TRBV5-1 and TRBJ2-7, with 10 bases aligning to TRBD2. V shed 3 bases and J 2 bases; nucleotides not matched to a gene: 8. The CDR3 consists of 16 residues. CDR1 is SGHRS, CDR2 YFSETQ, per germline. The CDR3 DNA is TGCGCCAGCAGCTGGGCCGGGACTAGCGACCCCTACGAGCAGTACTTC. Its protein is CASSWAGTSDPYEQYF.

The genes are TRBV11-3 and TRBJ2-7; 7 positions match TRBD2. V was clipped by 1 base and J by 4 bases; unmatched bases: 10. CDR1 and CDR2 (germline): SGHNT, YENEEA. This CDR3 spans 16 amino acids. The CDR3 DNA follows: TGTGCCAGCAGCTTAGCCCCGCGGGGAGGGAGGTACGAGCAGTACTTC. Translated, it gives CASSLAPRGGRYEQYF.

The V call is TRBV13, the J call TRBJ2-3; D remains ambiguous. V lost 4 bases and J 9 bases, leaving 17 bases between the germline ends. CDR1 and CDR2 (germline): PRHDT, FYEKMQ (reference sequence). The CDR3 runs 14 residues. This CDR3 reads CASSSSRNFNTQYF. In nucleotides, the CDR3 is TGTGCCAGCAGCTCGAGCCGAAACTTCAACACGCAGTATTTT.

V is TRBV15 and J is TRBJ1-5, with TRBD1 identical over 8 bases. V shed 7 bases, J shed 6 bases, and the junction held 8 bases outside the gene matches. The CDR3 is made up of 14 amino acids. From germline, CDR1 is LNHNV and CDR2 YYDKDF (reference sequence). The CDR3, as DNA: TGTGCCACCAACTTCCCAGGGGGCACTCAGCCCCAGCATTTT. It translates to CATNFPGGTQPQHF.

V and J are TRBV15 and TRBJ2-3; 10 nucleotides align to TRBD2. With V trimmed by 3 bases and J by 5 bases, 5 bases remained unmatched. Per germline, CDR1 LNHNV and CDR2 YYDKDF (reference sequence). This CDR3 region has 15 residues. The CDR3 is CATSRLRLAGDTQYF. The CDR3 DNA reads TGTGCCACCAGCAGGTTAAGACTAGCGGGAGATACGCAGTATTTT.

This clone has only one observation. This CDR3 is CASSMGSGKETQYF. DNA of the CDR3: TGTGCCAGTAGTATGGGCTCTGGCAAAGAGACCCAGTACTTC. This chain joins TRBV19 and TRBJ2-5; D call uncertain. CDR3 length: 14 residues. Germline CDR1 and CDR2: LNHDA and SQIVND (reference sequence). Trimming stripped 3 bases from V and 3 bases from J, with 11 bases between. Full variable domain (rest looked up from reference TRBV19 and TRBJ2-5): DGGITQSPKYLFRKEGQNVTLSCEQNLNHDAMYWYRQDPGQGLRLIYYSQIVNDFQKGDIAEGYSVSREKKESFPLTVTSAQKNPTAFYLCASSMGSGKETQYFGPGTRLLVL.

There are a few counts of this clone. V gene TRBV19 combines with J gene TRBJ1-5; tentatively, D is TRBD1 (6 bases). CDR1 LNHDA and CDR2 SQIVND come from the germline V gene (reference sequence). This CDR3 comprises 15 residues. The germline V and J ends were trimmed by 3 bases and 3 bases, with 12 bases remaining between them. In DNA, the CDR3 is TGTGCCAGTAGTATTTGGGGGCAGAACAATCAGCCCCAGCATTTT. It specifies CASSIWGQNNQPQHF. Together with reference TRBV19 and TRBJ1-5, the CDR3 gives the full variable domain: DGGITQSPKYLFRKEGQNVTLSCEQNLNHDAMYWYRQDPGQGLRLIYYSQIVNDFQKGDIAEGYSVSREKKESFPLTVTSAQKNPTAFYLCASSIWGQNNQPQHFGDGTRLSIL.

This clone was observed a few times. The CDR3 DNA sequence: TGTGCCAGCAGTTCCGGACGGGGTGAGCAGTTCTTC. Translating gives CASSSGRGEQFF. The chain recombines TRBV12-3 or TRBV12-4 with TRBJ2-1; D is perhaps TRBD2 (5 bases). V was pared by 4 bases and J by 9 bases, with 10 bases between. CDR3 length equals 12 residues.